A single sample is the source of the 28 T cell receptor beta chains below, sequenced in a study of blood T cell repertoires in COVID-19. Using immunoSEQ multiplex PCR, the repertoire was profiled, and TCRdb retains in-frame clones only, with some absent. The sample has about 280,000 clones, around nine tenths seen once. Sequenced: PBMCs or T cells enriched from blood (not recorded which). The source is a woman in her thirties or forties who had recovered from COVID-19.

The chain couples TRBV18 to TRBJ2-6; D not resolved. Trimming took 3 bases from V and 10 from J, leaving 16 bases between them. This CDR3 is built from 15 residues. Germline lookup yields CDR1 KGHSH and CDR2 LQKENI. Here the CDR3 DNA reads TGTGCCAGCTCACCGAGTTTAGAACAGAATAACGTCCTGACTTTC. Translation: CASSPSLEQNNVLTF.

This clone showed up just once. The CDR3 DNA is TGTGCCAGCAGTTTCCCCGCCGACGGGAATCAGCCCCAGCATTTT. It translates to CASSFPADGNQPQHF. The chain links TRBV28 to TRBJ1-5; D gene unclear. Germline CDR1 reads MDHEN; CDR2 reads SYDVKM. There are 15 residues in the CDR3. The germline V and J ends were trimmed by 3 bases and 4 bases, with 13 bases remaining between them.

The rearrangement uses TRBV7-2 and TRBJ2-3; 7 bases are shared with TRBD2. Germline CDR1 reads SGHTA; CDR2 reads FQGNSA. V lost 1 base, J lost 2 bases, and 6 bases stayed unmatched. The length of the CDR3 is 16 residues. The CDR3 loop is CASSLVKRGPTDTQYF. CDR3 DNA: TGTGCCAGCAGCTTAGTGAAGCGGGGACCCACAGATACGCAGTATTTT.

The V and J genes are TRBV12-3 or TRBV12-4 and TRBJ2-5; weak D call: TRBD1 (5 bases). V lost 5 bases to trimming and J lost 1 base, with 8 bases between them. The length of the CDR3 is 13 residues. CDR3 in DNA: TGTGCCAGCAGTCAGACAGTCCAAGAGACCCAGTACTTC. It specifies CASSQTVQETQYF.

The count of this clone is one. The chain combines TRBV11-3 with TRBJ2-2; TRBD2 is a possible D gene (6 bases). In germline, CDR1 is SGHNT, CDR2 YENEEA. V dropped 0 bases and J dropped 4 bases, with 9 bases sitting between them. This CDR3 contains 15 residues. The CDR3 spells CASSLDLTSTGELFF. The CDR3 DNA is TGTGCCAGCAGCTTAGACCTGACTAGCACCGGGGAGCTGTTTTTT.

This clone occurred a few times. The J gene is TRBJ2-7, the V gene TRBV9; weak D call: TRBD2 (5 bases). V was clipped by 4 bases and J by 6 bases, with 14 bases between them. The CDR3 length is 13 residues. Looked up from germline, CDR1 is SGDLS and CDR2 is YYNGEE. CDR3 coding DNA: TGTGCCAGCAGCTTGGGGAGCCTCTCCGAGCAGTACTTC. Translating gives CASSLGSLSEQYF.

This clone was seen once. The chain employs TRBV7-2 and TRBJ2-3, with D tentatively TRBD1 (5 bases). Germline assignment: CDR1 SGHTA and CDR2 FQGNSA. The germline V and J ends were trimmed by 5 bases and 5 bases, with 14 bases remaining between them. The CDR3 has 14 amino acids. CDR3: CASSPREGLDTQYF. The CDR3 DNA follows: TGTGCCAGCAGCCCCAGGGAAGGATTAGATACGCAGTATTTT.

CDR3 DNA sequence: TGTGCCAGCAGCGTAGGGTTAGCGGGACCCACAGATACGCAGTATTTT. Its translation: CASSVGLAGPTDTQYF. The chain links TRBV9 to TRBJ2-3; 8 nucleotides align to TRBD2. Per the germline V gene, CDR1 is SGDLS and CDR2 is YYNGEE. V gave up 0 bases and J gave up 2 bases; unmatched junction bases: 5. The CDR3 covers 16 residues.

The chain has TRBV29-1 and TRBJ2-5; 12 bases fit TRBD2. Germline lookup yields CDR1 SQVTM and CDR2 ANQGSEA. The CDR3 has 14 residues. J gave up 4 bases and V 4 bases, and 4 bases lay outside the gene matches. The CDR3 DNA sequence: TGCAGCGTTGTAAGACTAGCGGGAGCAGAGACCCAGTACTTC. Encoded protein: CSVVRLAGAETQYF.

J is TRBJ2-4 and V is TRBV24-1, with D unclear. The CDR3 runs 14 residues. V was cut by 3 bases and J by 7 bases, with 12 bases left in between. CDR1 is KGHDR, CDR2 SFDVKD, per germline. CDR3 nucleotides: TGTGCCACCAGTGATCCGGCAGCGTGGAACATTCAGTACTTC. Translation gives CATSDPAAWNIQYF.

The CDR3 loop is CASRTAPGQPQHF. The CDR3 DNA is TGTGCCAGCAGGACCGCCCCCGGGCAGCCCCAGCATTTT. The genes are TRBV28 and TRBJ1-5; D is undetermined. Germline CDR1 and CDR2: MDHEN and SYDVKM. CDR3 length: 13 residues. The V and J ends lost 6 bases and 7 bases respectively, with 13 bases between them.

This sequence joins TRBV19 and TRBJ2-2, with D perhaps matching TRBD1 (6 bases). CDR1 is LNHDA and CDR2 is SQIVND in the germline V gene (reference sequence). The CDR3 has 17 residues. The V gene lost 3 bases and the J gene lost 6 bases, with 20 bases spanning the gap. The CDR3 is CASSIRVSGDTPGELFF. CDR3 bases: TGTGCCAGTAGTATCCGAGTTTCAGGGGATACACCCGGGGAGCTGTTTTTT.

The chain uses TRBV5-1 and TRBJ2-1, with D uncertain. There are 16 residues in the CDR3. The germline V gene has CDR1 SGHRS and CDR2 YFSETQ. V was trimmed by 0 bases and J by 0 bases, leaving 10 bases between them. DNA for the CDR3: TGCGCCAGCAGCTTGGAAGGAGTTGCCTCCTACAATGAGCAGTTCTTC. Encoded protein: CASSLEGVASYNEQFF.

This rearrangement joins TRBV5-4 to TRBJ1-1; 9 bases map to TRBD1. Germline V gene lookup returns CDR1 SGHNT and CDR2 YYREEE (reference sequence). There are 16 residues in the CDR3. The ends lost 4 bases at V and 0 bases at J; junction bases unmatched: 7. The CDR3: CASSQPDRGMNTEAFF. The DNA for the CDR3 is TGTGCCAGCAGCCAACCTGACAGGGGGATGAACACTGAAGCTTTCTTT.

This clone was picked up a small number of times. The chain carries TRBV7-3 and TRBJ2-7; weak D call: TRBD2 (6 bases). Trimming left V 2 bases short and J 4 bases short, with 9 bases between. The V gene's germline CDR1 is SGHTA and CDR2 FQGTGA. This CDR3 has 13 amino acids. CDR3 loop: CASSLGAGYEQYF. The CDR3 DNA sequence: TGTGCCAGCAGCTTAGGGGCGGGGTACGAGCAGTACTTC.

This chain uses TRBV27 with TRBJ2-1; D is perhaps TRBD1 (6 bases). In germline, CDR1 is MNHEY, CDR2 SMNVEV (reference sequence). The CDR3 runs 15 residues. The V end was cut by 6 bases, the J end by 2 bases, with 14 bases between. CDR3: CASRPYRETYNEQFF. DNA for the CDR3: TGTGCCAGCAGACCCTACAGGGAAACCTACAATGAGCAGTTCTTC.

CDR3 sequence reads: CASRSSTDTQYF. Here the CDR3 DNA reads TGTGCCAGCAGGAGCTCCACAGATACGCAGTATTTT. The rearrangement uses TRBV28 and TRBJ2-3; D is unclear. Germline V gene data show CDR1 as MDHEN and CDR2 as SYDVKM. The CDR3 length is 12 residues. Between the trimmed V and J ends, which lost 6 bases and 2 bases, there was a span of 6 bases.

The chain employs TRBV27 and TRBJ2-3; TRBD2 might be the D (6 bases). Trimming cost V 0 bases and J 0 bases, with 7 bases left between them. The CDR3 spans 15 residues. Germline CDR1 and CDR2: MNHEY and SMNVEV (reference sequence). CDR3 in amino acids: CASSLSAGSTDTQYF. The CDR3 nucleotides read TGTGCCAGCAGTTTATCAGCGGGTAGCACAGATACGCAGTATTTT.

This chain joins TRBV5-4 and TRBJ2-7; tentative D call: TRBD2 (6 bases). In germline, CDR1 is SGHNT, CDR2 YYREEE (reference sequence). The CDR3 has 16 residues. Trimming left V 4 bases short and J 11 bases short, with 28 bases between. The CDR3 DNA follows: TGTGCCAGCAGCAAGGGCGGATTCGGGACTCCGCGTTTTGAGTACTTC. Protein sequence: CASSKGGFGTPRFEYF.

The V call is TRBV21-1, the J call TRBJ2-5; the table's D call, TRBD1, was not checked against the DNA. TRBV21-1 is designated a pseudogene. The CDR3 length is 16 residues. The CDR3 sequence: CAALEAQGAGQETQYF. DNA of the CDR3: TGTGCCGCACTTGAAGCACAGGGGGCAGGGCAAGAGACCCAGTACTTC.

This sequence joins TRBV6-5 and TRBJ2-2; a weak D match, TRBD2 (6 bases). Germline CDR1 is MNHEY and CDR2 is SVGAGI. With 4 bases removed from V and 7 bases from J, the gap between germline ends came to 10 bases. The CDR3 loop spans 13 amino acids. CDR3 in amino acids: CASSFGAGGELFF. The DNA for the CDR3 is TGTGCCAGCAGTTTCGGAGCGGGCGGGGAGCTGTTTTTT.

This clone was observed a single time. The V gene is TRBV30, the J gene TRBJ1-1, with unresolved D. CDR1 GTSNPN and CDR2 SVGIG come from the germline V gene (reference sequence). The CDR3 spans 14 residues. Trimming removed 6 bases at V and 4 bases at J, with 18 bases between. The CDR3 coding sequence is TGTGCCTGCAAACCTTATGCCCCGGGCACTGAAGCTTTCTTT. Translated, it gives CACKPYAPGTEAFF.

The chain uses TRBV19 and TRBJ2-3; D not certain. Deletions cut 9 bases from V and 0 bases from J, with 13 bases between. Per the germline V gene, CDR1 is LNHDA and CDR2 is SQIVND (reference sequence). There are 14 residues in the CDR3. The CDR3 loop reads CASQALFSTDTQYF. The CDR3 coding sequence is TGTGCCAGCCAGGCATTGTTTAGCACAGATACGCAGTATTTT.

This clone was seen many times. At the DNA level, this CDR3 is encoded by other sequences in the same sample as well. The chain recombines TRBV7-9 with TRBJ1-6; 9 bases fit TRBD1. Germline CDR1 reads SEHNR; CDR2 reads FQNEAQ (reference sequence). The CDR3 totals 13 residues. With V trimmed by 10 bases and J by 7 bases, 5 bases remained unmatched. CDR3 DNA: TGTGCCACCCAGACAGGGGGAAATTCACCCCTCCACTTT. It encodes CATQTGGNSPLHF. Using reference TRBV7-9 and TRBJ1-6 for the parts outside the CDR3, the full variable domain is DTGVSQNPRHKITKRGQNVTFRCDPISEHNRLYWYRQTLGQGPEFLTYFQNEAQLEKSRLLSDRFSAERPKGSFSTLEIQRTEQGDSAMYLCATQTGGNSPLHFGNGTRLTVT.

The sample holds a few counts of this clone. The V gene is TRBV7-9, the J gene TRBJ2-1; 9 nucleotides match TRBD2. Germline V CDR1 and CDR2: SEHNR, FQNEAQ (reference sequence). V gave up 0 bases and J gave up 12 bases; unmatched junction bases: 3. The CDR3 spans 13 residues. CDR3 amino acids: CASSLAAGGSQFF. DNA of the CDR3: TGTGCCAGCAGCTTAGCAGCGGGAGGCTCGCAGTTCTTC.

The V and J genes are TRBV2 and TRBJ1-1; the D gene is possibly TRBD1 (5 bases). This CDR3 is 14 amino acids long. Germline V lookup: CDR1 SNHLY, CDR2 FYNNEI. The ends were cut back, 6 bases at V and 2 bases at J, with 13 bases in the middle. CDR3 region: CASRTLGLNTEAFF. The CDR3 region has the DNA TGTGCCAGCAGGACCCTGGGGCTCAACACTGAAGCTTTCTTT.

This clone was seen a few times. The genes are TRBV27 and TRBJ1-4; tentative D call: TRBD1 (5 bases). The CDR3 length is 9 residues. Trimming took off 10 bases at V and 12 bases at J, with 9 bases between the two ends. Germline assignment: CDR1 MNHEY and CDR2 SMNVEV (reference sequence). Here the CDR3 DNA reads TGTGCCACCCCGGGGGAACTGTTTTTT. Protein sequence: CATPGELFF.

This chain uses TRBV19 with TRBJ1-5, with unresolved D. V was cut by 6 bases and J by 0 bases, with 15 bases left in between. CDR1 is LNHDA, CDR2 SQIVND, per germline (reference sequence). The CDR3 is 16 amino acids. The CDR3 DNA reads TGTGCCAGTAGAGGAGAGACGAGGGTTAGCAATCAGCCCCAGCATTTT. This codes for CASRGETRVSNQPQHF.